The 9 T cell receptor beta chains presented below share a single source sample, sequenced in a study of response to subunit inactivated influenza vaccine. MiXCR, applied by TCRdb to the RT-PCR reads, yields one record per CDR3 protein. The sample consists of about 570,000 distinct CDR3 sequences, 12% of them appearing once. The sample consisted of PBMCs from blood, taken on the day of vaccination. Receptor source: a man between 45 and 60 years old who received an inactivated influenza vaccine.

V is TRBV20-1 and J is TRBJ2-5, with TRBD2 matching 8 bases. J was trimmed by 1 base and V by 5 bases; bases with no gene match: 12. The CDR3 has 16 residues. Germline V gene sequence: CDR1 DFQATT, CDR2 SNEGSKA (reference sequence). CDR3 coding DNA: TGCAGTGCTCCCCGAGTCGGTAGCGGGGTCCAAGAGACCCAGTACTTC. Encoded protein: CSAPRVGSGVQETQYF.

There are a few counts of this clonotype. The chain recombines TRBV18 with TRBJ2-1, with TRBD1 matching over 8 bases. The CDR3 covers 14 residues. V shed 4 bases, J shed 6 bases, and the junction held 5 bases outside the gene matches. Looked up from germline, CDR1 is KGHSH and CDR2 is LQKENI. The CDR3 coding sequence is TGTGCCAGCTCACACCCAGGGGGCCTCAATGAGCAGTTCTTC. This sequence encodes CASSHPGGLNEQFF.

CDR3 sequence (DNA): TGTGCCAGCAGCCCGCGGACTAGCGGGGCGATAACGAACACCGGGGAGCTGTTTTTT. It codes for CASSPRTSGAITNTGELFF. This chain uses TRBV9 with TRBJ2-2; 12 bases align to TRBD2. The V segment lost 4 bases and the J segment 0 bases; nucleotides outside the gene matches: 10. Germline V CDR1 and CDR2: SGDLS, YYNGEE. This CDR3 is built from 19 residues. Full variable domain (missing parts from reference TRBV9 and TRBJ2-2): DSGVTQTPKHLITATGQRVTLRCSPRSGDLSVYWYQQSLDQGLQFLIQYYNGEERAKGNILERFSAQQFPDLHSELNLSSLELGDSALYFCASSPRTSGAITNTGELFFGEGSRLTVL.

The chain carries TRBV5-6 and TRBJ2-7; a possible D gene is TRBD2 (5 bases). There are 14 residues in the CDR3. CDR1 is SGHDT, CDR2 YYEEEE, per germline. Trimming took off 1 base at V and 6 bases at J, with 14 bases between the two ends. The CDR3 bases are TGTGCCAGCAGCTTGTGGACTGAGGGCGCCGAGCAGTACTTC. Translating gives CASSLWTEGAEQYF.

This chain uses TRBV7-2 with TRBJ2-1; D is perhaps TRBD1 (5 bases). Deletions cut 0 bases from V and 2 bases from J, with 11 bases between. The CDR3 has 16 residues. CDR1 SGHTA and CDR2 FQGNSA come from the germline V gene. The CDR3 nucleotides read TGTGCCAGCAGCTTAGCCAGGGTTGGAACCTACAATGAGCAGTTCTTC. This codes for CASSLARVGTYNEQFF.

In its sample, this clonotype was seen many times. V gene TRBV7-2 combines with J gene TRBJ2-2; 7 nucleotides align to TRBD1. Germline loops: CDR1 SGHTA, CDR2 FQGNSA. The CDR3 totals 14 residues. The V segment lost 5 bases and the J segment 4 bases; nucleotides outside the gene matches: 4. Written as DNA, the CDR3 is TGTGCCAGCAGCCCTACAGGGGCCACCGGGGAGCTGTTTTTT. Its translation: CASSPTGATGELFF. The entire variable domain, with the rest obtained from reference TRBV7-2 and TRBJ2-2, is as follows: GAGVSQSPSNKVTEKGKDVELRCDPISGHTALYWYRQSLGQGLEFLIYFQGNSAPDKSGLPSDRFSAERTGGSVSTLTIQRTQQEDSAVYLCASSPTGATGELFFGEGSRLTVL.

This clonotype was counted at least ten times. The CDR3 DNA is TGTGCCAGCAGTTCCATCCCCGAAGGGTACACTGAAGCTTTCTTT. The encoded protein is CASSSIPEGYTEAFF. The rearrangement links TRBV12-3 or TRBV12-4 to TRBJ1-1; D gene unclear. The V end lost 4 bases, the J end lost 3 bases, and 15 bases lay between the germline ends. The CDR3 loop spans 15 amino acids.

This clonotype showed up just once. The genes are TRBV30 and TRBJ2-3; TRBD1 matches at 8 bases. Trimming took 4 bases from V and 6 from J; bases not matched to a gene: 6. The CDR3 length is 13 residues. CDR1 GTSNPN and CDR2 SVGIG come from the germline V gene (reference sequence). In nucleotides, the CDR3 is TGTGCCTGGACAGGGGGCAGTGGGGATACGCAGTATTTT. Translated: CAWTGGSGDTQYF.

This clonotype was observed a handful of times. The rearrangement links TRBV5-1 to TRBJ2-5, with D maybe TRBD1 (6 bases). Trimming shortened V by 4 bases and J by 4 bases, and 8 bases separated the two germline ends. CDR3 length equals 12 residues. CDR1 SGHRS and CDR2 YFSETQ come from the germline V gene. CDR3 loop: CASSARGETQYF. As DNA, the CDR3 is TGCGCCAGCAGCGCCAGGGGAGAGACCCAGTACTTC.